This T cell receptor (beta chain) was captured by sequencing in a study of blood T cell repertoires in COVID-19. Study in general: The samples span acute and convalescent COVID-19 from the United States, Italy and Spain. Nucleic acid was either cDNA or gDNA, and it came from T cells, B-cell-depleted T cells, or PBMCs.

The table lists this clone with a count of one. With 5 bases removed from V and 2 bases from J, the gap between germline ends came to 14 bases. Looked up from germline, CDR1 is SGDLS and CDR2 is YYNGEE. The CDR3 totals 16 residues. Authors' processing steps: Scientists estimated how many nucleated cells there were by amplifying reference gene primers. TCRdb's table, derived via immunoSEQ multiplex PCR, lists solely in-frame clones and lacks some. The V and J calls and the clone size are those of that table, but D and trimming were determined from the DNA. The top ten clones hold approximately 6.8% of a sample with nearly 70,000 clones, approximately 89% of them seen once.

The chain couples TRBV9 to TRBJ2-6; tentatively, D is TRBD1 (7 bases). This sequence was found in a woman aged 70 to 79 with acute or convalescent COVID-19. Material for sequencing was peripheral blood. CDR3 DNA: TGTGCCAGCAGGCCCGGAGGGGGCGCTGGGGCCAACGTCCTGACTTTC. It codes for CASRPGGGAGANVLTF.